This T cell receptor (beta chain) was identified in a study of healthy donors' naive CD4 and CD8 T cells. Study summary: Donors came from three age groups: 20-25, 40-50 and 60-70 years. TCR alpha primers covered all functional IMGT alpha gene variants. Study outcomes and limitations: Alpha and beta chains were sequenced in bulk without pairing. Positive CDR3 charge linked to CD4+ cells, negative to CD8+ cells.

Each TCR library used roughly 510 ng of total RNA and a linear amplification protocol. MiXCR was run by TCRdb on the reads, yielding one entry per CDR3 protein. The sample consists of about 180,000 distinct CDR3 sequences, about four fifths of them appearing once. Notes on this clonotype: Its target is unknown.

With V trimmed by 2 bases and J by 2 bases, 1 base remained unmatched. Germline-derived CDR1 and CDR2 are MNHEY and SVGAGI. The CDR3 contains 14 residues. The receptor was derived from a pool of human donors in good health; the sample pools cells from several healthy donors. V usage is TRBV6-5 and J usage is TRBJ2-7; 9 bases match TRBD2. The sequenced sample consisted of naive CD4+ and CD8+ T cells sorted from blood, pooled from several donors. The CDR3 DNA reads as TGTGCCAGCAGTTACGCTAGCGGGGCCTACGAGCAGTACTTC. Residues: CASSYASGAYEQYF.